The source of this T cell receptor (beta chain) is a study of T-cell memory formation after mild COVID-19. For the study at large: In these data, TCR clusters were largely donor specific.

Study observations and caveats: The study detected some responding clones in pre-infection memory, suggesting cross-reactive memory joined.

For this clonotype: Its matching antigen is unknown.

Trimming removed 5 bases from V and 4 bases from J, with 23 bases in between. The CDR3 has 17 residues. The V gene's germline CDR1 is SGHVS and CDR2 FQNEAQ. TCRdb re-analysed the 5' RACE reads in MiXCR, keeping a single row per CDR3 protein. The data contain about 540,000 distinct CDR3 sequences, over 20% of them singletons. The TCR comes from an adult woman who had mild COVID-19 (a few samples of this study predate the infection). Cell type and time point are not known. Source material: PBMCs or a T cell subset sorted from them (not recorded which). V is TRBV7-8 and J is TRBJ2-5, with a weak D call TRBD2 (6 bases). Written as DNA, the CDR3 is TGTGCCAGCAGCGCCCGACTAGGCGGGGCGAGGATAGAGACCCAGTACTTC. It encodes CASSARLGGARIETQYF.